This T cell receptor beta chain was documented in a study of CXCR3-negative and CXCR3-positive naive CD8 T cells. Study-level results: CXCR3-expressing naive cells carried TRB CDR3s more hydrophobic than those of CXCR3-negative naive cells.

UMI-tagged TRB cDNA libraries were built via 5' RACE. After re-calling the 5' RACE reads, TCRdb lists one entry per CDR3 protein, DNA absent. This sample's table has 49,000 or so distinct CDR3 sequences. Germline V gene lookup returns CDR1 SGHTA and CDR2 FQGNSA. The CDR3 spans 13 residues. As regards this clonotype: Its antigen is not known.

Naive CD8+ T cells were CD45RO-CCR7+CD27+CD95-. The sequence came from a human donor in good health. Some clones in this sample may be carry-over from other donors' samples. This chain connects TRBV7-2 to TRBJ2-2; TCRdb gives TRBD2 as the D gene, but with no DNA this cannot be confirmed. The sample taken for sequencing was naive CXCR3+ CD8+ T cells from blood. Indicated subset: CD45RO-CCR7+CD27+CD95- naive CD8+ T cells expressing CXCR3 (TNR3+). This CDR3 reads CASSPSRAGELFF.